The clone carrying this T cell receptor beta chain was counted between two and nine times. Trimming removed 0 bases from V and 1 base from J; junction bases left unmatched: 4. This CDR3 region has 16 residues. This sample's TCRbeta library carried unique molecular identifier barcodes. Using its own MiXCR run on the PCR reads, TCRdb lists one record per CDR3 protein. The repertoire holds 250,000 or so distinct CDR3 sequences, with 20% to 30% as singletons. These data are taken from a study of T-cell reconstitution after alpha-beta-depleted transplantation in children. This receptor was obtained from a female patient aged 2-9 years who had a stem cell transplant for congenital amegakaryocytic thrombocytopenia, so the T cells may come from the graft donor. The material sequenced was PBMCs, mostly from graft donor cells, taken 360 days after TCRalphabeta/CD19-depleted stem cell transplant. The genes are TRBV12-3 or TRBV12-4 and TRBJ2-5; 8 nucleotides align to TRBD2. The CDR3 loop is CASSLAQRGPQETQYF. CDR3 in DNA: TGTGCCAGCAGTTTAGCCCAGCGGGGGCCCCAAGAGACCCAGTACTTC.